The rows below give T cell receptor beta chains drawn from one sample of a study of T-cell memory formation after mild COVID-19. MiXCR, applied by TCRdb to the 5' RACE reads, yields one record per CDR3 protein. The table has hundreds of thousands of distinct CDR3 sequences, around 21% seen once. Sequenced material: PBMCs or a T cell subset sorted from them (not recorded which). The receptors derive from an adult woman who had mild COVID-19 (a few samples of this study predate the infection). Cell type and time point are not known. Each CDR3 is given with its conserved first and last residue. Each record gives: clone size, D gene, J gene, V gene, CDR3 DNA, CDR3 protein. D genes are given only for firm matches. The size of a clone is reported for some rows only, either as once, few or many, or as a class for expanded clones.

NA NA TRBJ1-5 TRBV15 TGTGCCACCAGCAGAGATCTGGGGAACATCAGGGGCAATCAGCCCCAGCATTTT CATSRDLGNIRGNQPQHF
few TRBD1 TRBJ2-7 TRBV30 TGTGCCTGCGACAGGGGGCGACCATACGAGCAGTACTTC CACDRGRPYEQYF
NA TRBD1 TRBJ2-7 TRBV4-2 TGTGCCAGCAGCCAAAGGACAGGGGCTGTCACCTACGAGCAGTACTTC CASSQRTGAVTYEQYF
NA NA TRBJ2-7 TRBV5-1 TGCGCCAGCAGCTTCACGACAGTATCCTCCGAGCAGTACTTC CASSFTTVSSEQYF
NA NA TRBJ1-2 TRBV7-9 TGTGCCAGCAGCTTGCCGTATCGCAGGCACTATGGCTACACCTTC CASSLPYRRHYGYTF
NA NA TRBJ1-1 TRBV7-6 TGTGCCAGCAGCGCGGAACCAGGGTCGGGGACTGAAGCTTTCTTT CASSAEPGSGTEAFF
NA NA TRBJ1-1 TRBV29-1 TGCAGCGCCTCAGGGTACGAAGCTTTCTTT CSASGYEAFF
NA NA TRBJ2-1 TRBV24-1 TGTGCCACCACGAGGGGTACTGAGCAGTTATTC CATTRGTEQLF
few TRBD2 TRBJ2-5 TRBV11-1 TGTGCCAGCAGCCCCCGGACTAGCGGGTGGATCCAAGAGACCCAGTACTTC CASSPRTSGWIQETQYF
NA NA TRBJ1-4 TRBV25-1 TGTGCCAGCAGTGCGGGAGTGAAAGCTAATGAAAAACTGTTTTTT CASSAGVKANEKLFF
few NA TRBJ2-1 TRBV27 TGTGCCAGCAGTTTCGCGGGACGGAACAATGAGCAGTTCTTC CASSFAGRNNEQFF
few NA TRBJ2-3 TRBV10-3 TGTGCCACGCGACTCCACGAGAGGTCAGATACGCAGTATTTT CATRLHERSDTQYF
NA TRBD2 TRBJ2-3 TRBV7-3 TGTGCCAGCAGCTTTCAAGCGGGGGCAGATACGCAGTATTTT CASSFQAGADTQYF
few TRBD1 TRBJ1-2 TRBV6-6 TGTGCCAGCACCTATAACAGGGGACGGGCTTATGGCTACACCTTC CASTYNRGRAYGYTF
NA TRBD1 TRBJ2-7 TRBV20-1 TGCAGTGCTAGAGATCCGGGACAGGGGTTTGTTGGCTACGAGCAGTACTTC CSARDPGQGFVGYEQYF
NA NA TRBJ1-4 TRBV28 TGTGCCACCTGGGGATCACAACTGTTTTTT CATWGSQLFF
few NA TRBJ1-6 TRBV20-1 TGCAGTGCTGAGACAGGAATGTTAGCCTATAATTCACCCCTCCACTTT CSAETGMLAYNSPLHF
NA NA TRBJ2-3 TRBV10-3 TGTGCCATCAGTGAGTCCGGGGAGCTAGCTGCGCAGTATTTT CAISESGELAAQYF
NA NA TRBJ2-5 TRBV21-1 TGTGCCAGCAGCAAACCGGGACAGGGATGGGAGACCCAGTACTTC CASSKPGQGWETQYF
many NA TRBJ2-7 TRBV5-1 TGCGCCAGCAGCCCACGGCCGTACGAGCAGTACTTC CASSPRPYEQYF
NA TRBD2 TRBJ2-7 TRBV25-1 TGTGCCAGCAGTGGGACTAGCGGGAGCATGATGGCCTACGAGCAGTACTTC CASSGTSGSMMAYEQYF
NA TRBD1 TRBJ2-1 TRBV9 TGTGCCAGCAGCGTAGCAAGTGCAGGGGGAAATGAGCAGTTCTTC CASSVASAGGNEQFF
NA NA TRBJ1-5 TRBV7-8 TGTGCCAGCAGCTTGTCAAAGAGGGGGTTGCAGCCCCAGCATTTT CASSLSKRGLQPQHF
few NA TRBJ1-1 TRBV7-2 TGTGCCAGCAGCGGAGGACTGAACACTGAAGCTTTCTTT CASSGGLNTEAFF
once NA TRBJ1-5 TRBV9 TGTGCCAGCAGCGTATCCACCGGCAATCAGCCCCAGCATTTT CASSVSTGNQPQHF
NA NA TRBJ1-1 TRBV3-1 TGTGCCAGCAGCCAAGGGGGGGCGAACACTGAAGCTTTCTTT CASSQGGANTEAFF